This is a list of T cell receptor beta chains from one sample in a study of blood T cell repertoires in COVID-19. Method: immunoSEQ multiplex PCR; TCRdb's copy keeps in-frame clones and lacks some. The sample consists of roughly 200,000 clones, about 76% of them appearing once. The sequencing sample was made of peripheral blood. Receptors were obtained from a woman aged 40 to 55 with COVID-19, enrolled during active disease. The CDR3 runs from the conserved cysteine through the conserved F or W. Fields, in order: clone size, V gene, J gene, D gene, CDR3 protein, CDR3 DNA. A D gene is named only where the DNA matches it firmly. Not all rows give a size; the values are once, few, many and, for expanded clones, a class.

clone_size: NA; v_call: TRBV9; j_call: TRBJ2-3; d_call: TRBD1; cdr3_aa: CASSASGTGWDTQYF; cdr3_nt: TGTGCCAGCAGCGCTTCCGGGACAGGGTGGGATACGCAGTATTTT
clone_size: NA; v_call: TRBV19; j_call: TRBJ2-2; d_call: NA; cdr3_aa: CASSIQGPTGELFF; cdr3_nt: TGTGCCAGTAGTATTCAGGGGCCCACCGGGGAGCTGTTTTTT
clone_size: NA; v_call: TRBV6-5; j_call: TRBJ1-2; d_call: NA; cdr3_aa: CASSYSYRISNYGYTF; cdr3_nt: TGTGCCAGCAGTTACTCGTACAGGATTTCTAACTATGGCTACACCTTC
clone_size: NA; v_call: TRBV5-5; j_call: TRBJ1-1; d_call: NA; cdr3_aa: CASSLEDREIQAFF; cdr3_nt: TGTGCCAGCAGCTTGGAGGACAGAGAGATTCAAGCTTTCTTT
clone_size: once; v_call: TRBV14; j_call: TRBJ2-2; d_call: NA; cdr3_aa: CASSQDLRYTGELFF; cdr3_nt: TGTGCCAGCAGCCAAGATTTGAGGTACACCGGGGAGCTGTTTTTT
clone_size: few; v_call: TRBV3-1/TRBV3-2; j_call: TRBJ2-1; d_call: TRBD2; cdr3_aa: CASSRRMGGLAGGWEQFF; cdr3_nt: TGTGCCAGCAGCCGCCGTATGGGGGGACTAGCGGGAGGCTGGGAGCAGTTCTTC
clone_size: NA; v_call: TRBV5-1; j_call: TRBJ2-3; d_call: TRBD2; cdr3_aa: CASGSLTSGRGTDTQYF; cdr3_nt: TGCGCCAGCGGGTCCCTAACTAGCGGGAGGGGCACAGATACGCAGTATTTT
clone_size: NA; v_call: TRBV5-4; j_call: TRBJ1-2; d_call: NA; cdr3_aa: CASSPSGNYGYTF; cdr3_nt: TGTGCCAGCAGCCCCTCCGGTAACTATGGCTACACCTTC
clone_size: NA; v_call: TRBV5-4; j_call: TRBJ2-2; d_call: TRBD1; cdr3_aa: CASSWRQGIPGELFF; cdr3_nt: TGTGCCAGCAGCTGGAGACAGGGGATTCCCGGGGAGCTGTTTTTT
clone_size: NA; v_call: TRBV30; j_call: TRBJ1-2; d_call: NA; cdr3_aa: CAWILMGGRGGYTF; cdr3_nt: TGTGCCTGGATTCTGATGGGGGGGCGCGGGGGCTACACCTTC
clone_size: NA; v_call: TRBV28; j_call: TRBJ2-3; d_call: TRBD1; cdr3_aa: CASSFSGQGLTDTQYF; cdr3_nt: TGTGCCAGCAGTTTCTCCGGACAGGGCCTCACAGATACGCAGTATTTT
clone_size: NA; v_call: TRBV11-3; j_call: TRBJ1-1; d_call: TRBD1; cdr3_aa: CASSLGGDRANTEAFF; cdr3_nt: TGTGCCAGCAGCCTGGGGGGAGACAGGGCTAACACTGAAGCTTTCTTT
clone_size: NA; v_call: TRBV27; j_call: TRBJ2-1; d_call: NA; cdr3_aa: CASSPHGSSSYNEQFF; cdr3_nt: TGTGCCAGCAGTCCCCACGGGTCGAGCTCCTACAATGAGCAGTTCTTC
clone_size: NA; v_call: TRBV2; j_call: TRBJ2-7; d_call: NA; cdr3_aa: CASRGDGPYEQYF; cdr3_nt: TGTGCCAGCAGGGGCGACGGCCCCTACGAGCAGTACTTC
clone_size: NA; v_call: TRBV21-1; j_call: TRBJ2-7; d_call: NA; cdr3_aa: CASSKEGTGACYEQYF; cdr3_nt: TGTGCCAGCAGCAAAGAGGGCACAGGGGCCTGCTACGAGCAGTACTTC
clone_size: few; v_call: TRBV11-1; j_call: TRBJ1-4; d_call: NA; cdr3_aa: CASSRARDEKLFF; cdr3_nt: TGTGCCAGCAGCCGAGCCAGGGATGAAAAACTGTTTTTT
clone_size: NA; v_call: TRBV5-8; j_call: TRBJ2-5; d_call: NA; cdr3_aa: CASRTQGQETQYF; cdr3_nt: TGTGCCAGCAGGACACAGGGCCAGGAGACCCAGTACTTC
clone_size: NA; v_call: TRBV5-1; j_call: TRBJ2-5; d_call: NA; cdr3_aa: CASSLAEQETQYF; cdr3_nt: TGCGCCAGCAGCTTGGCCGAGCAAGAGACCCAGTACTTC
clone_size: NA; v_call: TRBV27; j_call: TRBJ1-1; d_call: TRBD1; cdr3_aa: CASSLGTGGRTEAFF; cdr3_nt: TGTGCCAGCAGTTTGGGGACAGGGGGGCGGACTGAAGCTTTCTTT
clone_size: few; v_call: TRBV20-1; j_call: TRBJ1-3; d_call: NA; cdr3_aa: CSGRDYSTIYF; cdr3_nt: TGCAGTGGCAGGGATTATAGCACCATATATTTT
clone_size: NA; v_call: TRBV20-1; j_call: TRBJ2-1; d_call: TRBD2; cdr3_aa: CSGEGYNEQFF; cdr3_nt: TGCAGTGGGGAGGGATACAATGAGCAGTTCTTC
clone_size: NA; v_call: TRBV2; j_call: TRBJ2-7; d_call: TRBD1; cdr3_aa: CASSAGQAYEQYF; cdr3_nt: TGTGCCAGCAGTGCAGGACAGGCCTACGAGCAGTACTTC
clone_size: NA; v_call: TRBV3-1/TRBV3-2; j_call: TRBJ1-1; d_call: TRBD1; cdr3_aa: CATGGQGFMNTEAFF; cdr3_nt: TGTGCCACTGGAGGACAGGGGTTTATGAACACTGAAGCTTTCTTT
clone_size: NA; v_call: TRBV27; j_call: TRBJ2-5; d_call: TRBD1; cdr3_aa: CASSKGQGAETQYF; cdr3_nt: TGTGCCAGCAGTAAAGGACAGGGGGCGGAGACCCAGTACTTC
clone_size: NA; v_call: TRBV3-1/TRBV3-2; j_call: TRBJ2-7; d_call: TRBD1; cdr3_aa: CASSQPPRTGLSYEQYF; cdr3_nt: TGTGCCAGCAGCCAACCTCCTAGGACAGGGCTCTCCTACGAGCAGTACTTC
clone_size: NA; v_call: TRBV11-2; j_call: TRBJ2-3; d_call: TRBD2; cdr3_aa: CASSLGVLAGGGDTQYF; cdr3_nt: TGTGCCAGCAGCTTAGGGGTGCTAGCGGGGGGCGGAGATACGCAGTATTTT
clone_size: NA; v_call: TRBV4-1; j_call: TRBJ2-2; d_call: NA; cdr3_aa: CASSPPTGPATGELFF; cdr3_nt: TGCGCCAGCAGCCCCCCGACTGGTCCGGCCACCGGGGAGCTGTTTTTT
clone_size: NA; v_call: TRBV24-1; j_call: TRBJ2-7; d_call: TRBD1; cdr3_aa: CATSDPREGQGIHEQYF; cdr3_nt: TGTGCCACCAGTGATCCCCGCGAGGGACAGGGGATCCACGAGCAGTACTTC
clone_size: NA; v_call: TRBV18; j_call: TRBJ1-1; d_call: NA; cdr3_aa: CASSPGHGNTEAFF; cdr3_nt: TGTGCCAGCTCACCGGGACACGGGAACACTGAAGCTTTCTTT
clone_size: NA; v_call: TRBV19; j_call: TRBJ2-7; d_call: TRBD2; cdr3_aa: CASKGPWTSGSSGEQYF; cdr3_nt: TGTGCCAGTAAGGGGCCTTGGACTAGCGGGAGTTCTGGGGAGCAGTACTTC
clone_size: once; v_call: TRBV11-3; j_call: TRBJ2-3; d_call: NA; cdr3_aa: CASSQRGKDTQYF; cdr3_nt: TGTGCCAGCAGCCAAAGGGGGAAAGATACGCAGTATTTT
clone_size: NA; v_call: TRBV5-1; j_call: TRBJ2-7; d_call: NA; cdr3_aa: CASSFPSAYEQYF; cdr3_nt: TGCGCCAGCAGCTTTCCTAGTGCGTACGAGCAGTACTTC
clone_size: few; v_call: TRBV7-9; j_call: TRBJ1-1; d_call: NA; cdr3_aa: CASSGQRNTEAFF; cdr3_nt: TGTGCCAGCAGCGGACAGAGGAACACTGAAGCTTTCTTT